Listed below are T cell receptor beta chains from one sample, sequenced in a study of blood T cell repertoires in COVID-19. Clones were read by immunoSEQ multiplex PCR, and TCRdb kept only the in-frame ones, dropping some. The sample consists of approximately 270,000 clones, 91% of them appearing once. The sequenced sample consisted of PBMCs or T cells enriched from blood (not recorded which). The receptors were gathered from a human donor in a cohort exposed to, infected with or recovered from COVID-19 (not recorded which). The donor label of this sample is uncertain. CDR3s include the opening cysteine and the closing phenylalanine or tryptophan. A D gene is named only where the DNA matches it firmly.

v_gene	d_gene	j_gene	CDR3nt	CDR3aa
TRBV27	TRBD1	TRBJ2-7	TGTGCCAGCAGTTTGGAAGGGGGCCCCTACGAGCAGTACTTC	CASSLEGGPYEQYF
TRBV30	-	TRBJ1-1	TGTGCCTGGAGAACTGACAGTAGTATGAACACTGAAGCTTTCTTT	CAWRTDSSMNTEAFF
TRBV9	-	TRBJ2-5	TGTGCCAGCAGCTCTAGTGTGCAAGAGACCCAGTACTTC	CASSSSVQETQYF
TRBV5-6	TRBD2	TRBJ2-1	TGTGCCTTCTACGGCGGGGGGGAGCTCTACAATGAGCAGTTCTTC	CAFYGGGELYNEQFF
TRBV11-2	-	TRBJ2-1	TGTGCCAGCAGCCCCTCTAGCGCCTTCTACAATGAGCAGTTCTTC	CASSPSSAFYNEQFF
TRBV5-6	-	TRBJ1-2	TGTGCCAGCAGCCGGGACATTGTAAACTATGGCTACACCTTC	CASSRDIVNYGYTF
TRBV6-5	-	TRBJ2-3	TGTGCCAGCAGAGGGGCAGCAGATACGCAGTATTTT	CASRGAADTQYF
TRBV30	-	TRBJ1-1	TGTGCCTGGACTGGCAGGGTGAACACTGAAGCTTTCTTT	CAWTGRVNTEAFF
TRBV11-2	-	TRBJ1-3	TGTGCCAGCAGCTCCACAGGGCCCAGAGGAAACACCATATATTTT	CASSSTGPRGNTIYF
TRBV5-6	-	TRBJ2-5	TGTGCCAGCAGCTTGCATCTGCTACAAGAGACCCAGTACTTC	CASSLHLLQETQYF
TRBV5-1	-	TRBJ2-3	TGCGCCAGCAGCTTTAGGGGGGGCATAGATACGCAGTATTTT	CASSFRGGIDTQYF
TRBV9	TRBD2	TRBJ2-1	TGTGCCAGCAGCGTAGAACCTAGCGGGACCAATGAGCAGTTCTTC	CASSVEPSGTNEQFF
TRBV4-1	-	TRBJ1-1	TGCGCCAGCAGCCAAGGGGACTTGTTTAAGCTGAAATTT	CASSQGDLFKLKF